This TCR beta chain originates from a study of blood T cell repertoires in COVID-19 (dated by TCRdb to the early 2020s). Notes on the research overall: Samples from collaborators originated in the United States, Italy and Spain and spanned both the acute and convalescent phases of COVID-19. The prospective study material was composed of cDNA or gDNA derived from T cells, B-cell-depleted T cells, or PBMCs. The dataset comprised deeply sampled blood TCRbeta repertoires from subjects exposed to, actively infected with, or recovered from COVID-19. The repertoires were released in a freely available public database meant as a resource for research on the immune response to SARS-CoV-2. Samples came from the ongoing ImmuneRACE study (first 160 participants) plus 1,254 subjects from 6 global collaborators. The sample metadata nearly always contained a de-identified subject ID, COVID-19 status, age in years and sex. Where available, HLA class I and class II types were taken from metadata supplied by the sample provider and were not determined by assay-based typing.

A remark on this clone: No cognate antigen has been identified for it. Per-nucleotide qualities are absent, and no much larger clonotype sits a single base away.

Results and caveats for the whole study, not just this receptor: How much clinical and demographic metadata was included differed by source and by participant, and the metadata was provided uncurated.

Collaborating institutions collected whole blood in K2EDTA tubes following their own protocols. For TCRbeta analysis, collaborator samples were shipped as frozen whole blood, as isolated PBMCs, or as DNA extracted from either sample type. At the junction V is shortened by 4 bases and J by 2 bases; bases outside the gene matches: 7. Sequences LGHNA (CDR1) and YSLEER (CDR2) are obtained from the germline V gene. Reading from cysteine to phenylalanine, the CDR3 counts 16 amino acids. Kept here is only the CDR3 DNA, which spans 48 bases and is read in frame from base 1. TCRbeta CDR3 regions were amplified from genomic DNA by means of the immunoSEQ Assay, a bias-controlled multiplex PCR. The study's processing was this. The number of nucleated cells in each sample was estimated by amplification of reference gene primers within the assay. To quantify the absolute abundance of each unique TCRbeta CDR3 rearrangement, sequence reads were collapsed and filtered. For each sample, productive Simpson clonality was calculated as the square root of Simpson's diversity index across productive rearrangements. The table comes from immuneACCESS by way of TCRdb, which keeps in-frame sequences with V and J called. Part of the clones is missing from these tables; in studies checked, under half for an unresolved V gene and the rest for unknown reasons. Clone size and V and J calls were adopted from that table, with D and trimming inferred from the DNA. The sample table shows approximately 230,000 clones, and nearly 90% are seen once. Under 4% of the sample comes from the top ten.

Sequenced sample: peripheral blood. This sequence originates from a man between 18 and 35 years old with active or convalescent COVID-19. The chain is encoded by TRBV4-3 joined to TRBJ1-4, with TRBD1 identical over 7 junction bases. In nucleotides, the sequence is TGCGCCAGCAGCCGGTCCAGGGGGGCCACTAATGAAAAACTGTTTTTT. Translated, it reads CASSRSRGATNEKLFF.